The rows below give T cell receptor beta chains drawn from one sample of a study of early T cells in non-severe SARS-CoV-2 infection. TCRdb independently ran MiXCR on the 5' RACE reads; one entry per CDR3 protein. In the table there are approximately 64,000 distinct CDR3 sequences, more than 15% of which are singletons. Source: whole blood, taken at baseline. The receptors derive from an adult who was a healthcare worker with PCR-confirmed SARS-CoV-2 infection or an uninfected control (not recorded which). The CDR3 runs from the conserved cysteine through the conserved F or W.

TRBJ2-5 | TRBV15 | CATSRDRGQETQYF
TRBJ1-3 | TRBV21-1 | CASRAGGLYTIYF
TRBJ2-3 | TRBV5-8 | CASSFPSGSTDTQYF
TRBJ2-1 | TRBV20-1 | CSARPSYNEQFF
TRBJ2-2 | TRBV11-2 | CASSLEVGITGELFF
TRBJ2-7 | TRBV20-1 | CSARDLRVSSYEQYF
TRBJ2-3 | TRBV5-5 | CASSLQPGPTDTQYF
TRBJ1-2 | TRBV5-1 | CASSSDGGYTF
TRBJ1-5 | TRBV7-2 | CASSRGRGQPQHF
TRBJ2-7 | TRBV5-1 | CASSYQGAYEQYF
TRBJ2-2 | TRBV7-6 | CASCLARAGELFF
TRBJ2-1 | TRBV11-2 | CASSFYLGLAGYEQFF
TRBJ2-3 | TRBV5-4 | CASSPPTRGHREDTQYF
TRBJ2-5 | TRBV15 | CATSKVYQETQYF
TRBJ2-7 | TRBV7-7 | CASSSTILGEQYF
TRBJ2-1 | TRBV6-2/TRBV6-3 | CASRLASSGRYNEQFF
TRBJ2-7 | TRBV5-5 | CASSLGTHEQYF